Below are 6 T cell receptor beta chains sequenced from a single sample in a study of blood T cell repertoires in COVID-19 (dated by TCRdb to 2020 to 2022). Receptor libraries were prepared by the immunoSEQ multiplex PCR assay. TCRdb's version of the immuneACCESS table is confined to in-frame rearrangements and falls short of the full clone set. An unresolved V gene accounts for under half of the shortfall where checked; the remainder is of unknown origin. Present in this sample are some 140,000 clones, approximately 85% of which were seen just once. Of the sample, about 4.3% falls within the top ten clones. Input material: peripheral blood. These TCRs come from a human donor in a cohort sampled during active COVID-19.

This clone was counted a single time. This sequence joins TRBV9 and TRBJ2-7; weak D call: TRBD2 (5 bases). Germline lookup yields CDR1 SGDLS and CDR2 YYNGEE. V gave up 0 bases and J gave up 6 bases, with 13 bases separating them. This CDR3 contains 14 residues. The chain's CDR3 is CASSVGVSGSEQYF. The CDR3 coding sequence is TGTGCCAGCAGCGTAGGGGTGTCGGGGTCCGAGCAGTACTTC.

This rearrangement joins TRBV5-6 to TRBJ2-2; D is uncertain. The V gene's germline CDR1 is SGHDT and CDR2 YYEEEE. The CDR3 totals 16 residues. With 2 bases removed from V and 3 bases from J, the gap between germline ends came to 14 bases. CDR3 in DNA: TGTGCCAGCAGCTTCCGTCCCGAGGCGGACACCGGGGAGCTGTTTTTT. This translates into CASSFRPEADTGELFF.

The chain couples TRBV19 to TRBJ1-5; 9 positions match TRBD1. This CDR3 is built from 13 residues. V dropped 11 bases and J dropped 3; count of bases not matched to a gene: 5. Germline V gene sequence: CDR1 LNHDA, CDR2 SQIVND (reference sequence). This chain's CDR3 is CAGGQGYNQPQHF. The CDR3 nucleotides read TGTGCCGGCGGACAGGGGTACAATCAGCCCCAGCATTTT.

The chain uses TRBV19 and TRBJ2-2; D uncertain. CDR3 length: 14 residues. CDR1 is LNHDA, CDR2 SQIVND, per germline (reference sequence). V lost 9 bases to trimming and J lost 3 bases, with 14 bases between them. This chain's CDR3 is CARGAPADTGELFF. For the CDR3, the DNA is TGTGCCAGGGGTGCCCCCGCGGACACCGGGGAGCTGTTTTTT.

The chain combines TRBV5-5 with TRBJ2-3; 8 bases map to TRBD1. Unmatched junction bases numbered 5, after V lost 0 bases and J lost 5 bases. This CDR3 has 15 residues. The germline V gene encodes CDR1 SGHKS and CDR2 YYEKEE (reference sequence). CDR3 amino acids: CASSLGQGAGDTQYF. The CDR3 region has the DNA TGTGCCAGCAGCTTGGGCCAGGGGGCAGGAGATACGCAGTATTTT.

V usage is TRBV6-5 and J usage is TRBJ1-2, with D maybe TRBD1 (5 bases). The germline V and J ends were trimmed by 7 bases and 8 bases, with 14 bases remaining between them. The CDR3 runs 12 residues. The V gene's germline CDR1 is MNHEY and CDR2 SVGAGI. In DNA, the CDR3 is TGTGCCAGCAAACACCAGGGATGGGGCTACACCTTC. Encoded protein: CASKHQGWGYTF.